This TCR beta chain emerged from a study of T cell repertoires in cytomegalovirus infection. Across the whole study: Recently identified HLA-C-restricted and well-studied HLA-B-restricted CMV epitopes were used.

TCRdb used MiXCR to reprocess the reads, holding one entry per CDR3 protein. This table has roughly 150,000 distinct CDR3 sequences, more than 30% appearing once. The study's findings and limits: CMV carriers with the relevant HLA were identified by cumulative public TCR beta family frequency.

The CDR3 extends over 15 amino acids. The germline gives CDR1 SGHAT, CDR2 FQNNGV. The trim removed 5 bases at V and 4 bases at J, leaving 5 bases unmatched. This clonotype was observed at least ten times. Its target is unknown. This receptor was taken from a human donor in good health (CMV status not recorded). Some clones in this sample may be carry-over from other donors' samples. The chain carries TRBV11-2 and TRBJ2-2; the match to TRBD1 covers 9 bases. Sequencing was performed on CD8+ T cells from cultured PBMCs, taken from culture after CMV antigen stimulation. CDR3 bases: TGTGCCAGCAGCCCTTGGACAGGGGCCACCGGGGAGCTGTTTTTT. It encodes CASSPWTGATGELFF.